The sequence of this TCR beta chain was determined in a study of Graves' ophthalmopathy and Graves' hyperthyroidism. Whole-study results and caveats: Appearing in blood as well were most expanded thyroid clonotypes above 0.001 frequency.

By definition, stable hyperthyroidism involved no ophthalmopathy within 18 months of follow-up. Hyperthyroidism patients, all newly diagnosed, had under 2 months' duration and ages of 18 to 65. This CDR3 has 12 residues. V dropped 4 bases and J dropped 7 bases, with 11 bases sitting between them. RNA transcripts provided the template for amplifying TCR beta CDR3 regions. First-round RT-PCR relied on HTBI primers, and a second-round multiplex PCR came next. Via MiXCR, TCRdb re-called the multiplex PCR reads, giving one row per CDR3 protein. Of approximately 380,000 distinct CDR3 sequences listed, around a fifth are singletons. This clonotype was observed many times. Its target is unknown.

This receptor was taken from a woman under 30 with stable Graves' hyperthyroidism. This chain uses TRBV12-3 or TRBV12-4 with TRBJ2-7; D not resolved. Sequences were obtained from peripheral blood. The CDR3 DNA reads TGTGCCAGCAGTTCCCCTCCTGGGGAGCAGTACTTC. It yields the protein CASSSPPGEQYF.